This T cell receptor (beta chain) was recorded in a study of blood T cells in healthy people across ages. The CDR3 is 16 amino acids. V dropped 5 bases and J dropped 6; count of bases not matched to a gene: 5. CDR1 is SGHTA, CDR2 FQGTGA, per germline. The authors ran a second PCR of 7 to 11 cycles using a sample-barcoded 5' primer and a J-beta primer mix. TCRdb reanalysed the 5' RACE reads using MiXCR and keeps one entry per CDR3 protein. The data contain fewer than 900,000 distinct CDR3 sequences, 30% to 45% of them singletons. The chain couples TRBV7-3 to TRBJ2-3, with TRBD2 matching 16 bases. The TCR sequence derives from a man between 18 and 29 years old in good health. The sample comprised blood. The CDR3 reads CASSRGTSGGEDTQYF. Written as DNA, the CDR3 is TGTGCCAGCAGCAGAGGGACTAGCGGGGGGGAGGATACGCAGTATTTT.